These T cell receptor beta chains were read from a single sample in a study of cytomegalovirus exposure and HLA in healthy donors. Data came from immunoSEQ multiplex PCR; TCRdb stores just in-frame clones and leaves some out. The sample contains under 200,000 clones, 80% of which appear only once. The specimen was PBMCs. The origin of the receptors is a man aged 25-45 years in good health and CMV-seronegative. Each CDR3 is given with its conserved first and last residue.

CASSELVFPGELFF,TRBJ2-2,TRBV2
CASSLGAGAYNSPLHF,TRBJ1-6,TRBV13
CASSQDRGPYEQYF,TRBJ2-7,TRBV4-3
CASSGNRAGSYNEQFF,TRBJ2-1,TRBV5-1
CASSRNRDTEAFF,TRBJ1-1,TRBV2
CASSMSSGGSDTQYF,TRBJ2-3,TRBV19
CASSSLCTF,TRBJ1-2,TRBV21-1
CASGLGSGADTQYF,TRBJ2-3,TRBV12-5
CARPGHNNQPQHF,TRBJ1-5,TRBV6-5
CASSVASPGAYNEQFF,TRBJ2-1,TRBV9
CASSSAGATEAFF,TRBJ1-1,TRBV13
CASSLLRRTGGFGGTEAFF,TRBJ1-1,TRBV7-8
CASSLSLMTTGFYQPQHF,TRBJ1-5,TRBV28
CASSSGQSDTQYF,TRBJ2-3,TRBV28
CASNGQGLTNEKLFF,TRBJ1-4,TRBV10-2